The 12 T cell receptor beta chains below all came from one sample that was sequenced in a study of blood T cell repertoires in COVID-19. Measured with immunoSEQ multiplex PCR; TCRdb has only the in-frame clones, and not every one. This table holds 50,000 or so clones, roughly 93% found once. Sequencing input: peripheral blood. The receptors stem from a man aged 55 to 70 with COVID-19, enrolled during active disease.

This sequence joins TRBV7-2 and TRBJ2-5; TRBD2 matches at 16 bases. The V segment lost 4 bases and the J segment 5 bases; nucleotides outside the gene matches: 4. CDR1 is SGHTA, CDR2 FQGNSA, per germline. This CDR3 spans 16 amino acids. In nucleotides, the CDR3 is TGTGCCAGCAGCTCGGGACTAGCGGGGGGGCCCGAGACCCAGTACTTC. Translation gives CASSSGLAGGPETQYF.

The rearrangement uses TRBV19 and TRBJ2-1; TRBD2 matches at 10 bases. Germline lookup yields CDR1 LNHDA and CDR2 SQIVND (reference sequence). Trimming at V came to 0 bases and at J to 4 bases, leaving 6 bases not matched to a gene. The CDR3 contains 17 residues. The CDR3 DNA follows: TGTGCCAGTAGTATAGATTGGGCTAGCGGGAGTTACAATGAGCAGTTCTTC. Translated: CASSIDWASGSYNEQFF.

The chain couples TRBV28 to TRBJ1-3, with TRBD1 matching 7 bases. Germline trimming cut 10 bases from V and 0 bases from J; bases unmatched to any gene: 18. The germline CDR1 and CDR2 sequences are MDHEN and SYDVKM. The CDR3 runs to 18 residues. The CDR3, as DNA: TGTGCCACCACGGGACCCGTACAGGGGATCCGCTCTGGAAACACCATATATTTT. Its protein product is CATTGPVQGIRSGNTIYF.

The J gene is TRBJ1-2, the V gene TRBV27; TRBD1 matches at 8 bases. Germline-derived CDR1 and CDR2 are MNHEY and SMNVEV (reference sequence). The CDR3 spans 14 residues. Trimming at V came to 8 bases and at J to 8 bases, leaving 13 bases not matched to a gene. In DNA form, the CDR3 reads TGTGCCAGCCGGAGCGGGACAGGTATGGGCGGCTACACCTTC. Translation: CASRSGTGMGGYTF.

V is TRBV7-9 and J is TRBJ1-3; a possible D gene is TRBD1 (6 bases). Germline V gene lookup returns CDR1 SEHNR and CDR2 FQNEAQ (reference sequence). CDR3 length equals 18 residues. V lost 1 base and J lost 0, with 16 bases in between. DNA of the CDR3: TGTGCCAGCAGCTTAGATCGGACAGCCATTTACTCTGGAAACACCATATATTTT. Translated: CASSLDRTAIYSGNTIYF.

This chain joins TRBV5-4 and TRBJ1-4; TRBD1 matches 8 bases. Trimming cost V 2 bases and J 6 bases; bases outside gene matches: 6. The germline CDR1 and CDR2 sequences are SGHNT and YYREEE (reference sequence). The CDR3 length is 15 residues. In DNA form, the CDR3 reads TGTGCCAGCAGCTTAGGACAGGGAGTCGATGAAAAACTGTTTTTT. As protein: CASSLGQGVDEKLFF.

The chain has TRBV25-1 and TRBJ1-4, with TRBD1 identical over 7 bases. The V gene's germline CDR1 is MGHDK and CDR2 SYGVNS. The CDR3 runs to 15 residues. V lost 1 base, J lost 5 bases, and 4 bases stayed unmatched. The CDR3 sequence is CASSEWGQKNEKLFF. DNA of the CDR3: TGTGCCAGCAGTGAATGGGGACAGAAGAATGAAAAACTGTTTTTT.

The chain joins TRBV5-1 to TRBJ1-1, with TRBD1 matching 9 bases. The CDR3 spans 15 residues. Trimming at V came to 5 bases and at J to 4 bases, leaving 9 bases not matched to a gene. The germline CDR1 and CDR2 sequences are SGHRS and YFSETQ. DNA of the CDR3: TGCGCCAGCAGATACGGAGGACAGGGGCGCACTGAAGCTTTCTTT. As protein: CASRYGGQGRTEAFF.

The chain has TRBV27 and TRBJ2-6; D gene uncertain. Germline CDR1 and CDR2: MNHEY and SMNVEV (reference sequence). The CDR3 length is 16 residues. V was clipped by 3 bases and J by 4 bases, with 13 bases between them. The CDR3 here is CASSLSFVGGANVLTF. The CDR3 nucleotides read TGTGCCAGCAGTTTGTCTTTCGTGGGCGGGGCCAACGTCCTGACTTTC.

The chain employs TRBV4-1 and TRBJ2-1; 7 positions match TRBD2. CDR3 length equals 16 residues. CDR1 is MGHRA, CDR2 YSYEKL, per germline. The V and J ends lost 0 bases and 6 bases, in that order; junction bases with no gene match: 8. The CDR3 DNA is TGCGCCAGCAGCCAAGAAAGTGCGGGAGCGCGCAATGAGCAGTTCTTC. Its protein product is CASSQESAGARNEQFF.

This sequence joins TRBV9 and TRBJ2-2; D gene uncertain. The CDR3 extends over 16 amino acids. The germline gives CDR1 SGDLS, CDR2 YYNGEE. The V end lost 0 bases, the J end lost 1 base, and 10 bases lay between the germline ends. CDR3 DNA sequence: TGTGCCAGCAGCGTAGTGTCGGAGCTGAACACCGGGGAGCTGTTTTTT. Its protein product is CASSVVSELNTGELFF. The full variable domain, with the rest looked up from reference TRBV9 and TRBJ2-2, is DSGVTQTPKHLITATGQRVTLRCSPRSGDLSVYWYQQSLDQGLQFLIQYYNGEERAKGNILERFSAQQFPDLHSELNLSSLELGDSALYFCASSVVSELNTGELFFGEGSRLTVL.

In this sample, this clone turned up once. The chain links TRBV2 to TRBJ2-5; D gene ambiguous. V was cut by 6 bases and J by 4 bases, with 18 bases left in between. The germline V gene has CDR1 SNHLY and CDR2 FYNNEI. This CDR3 comprises 15 residues. This CDR3 is CASRETTSGRETQYF. For the CDR3, the DNA is TGTGCCAGCAGAGAAACTACTTCGGGTCGAGAGACCCAGTACTTC.